Listed below are T cell receptor beta chains from one sample, sequenced in a study of T-cell reconstitution after alpha-beta-depleted transplantation in children. Using its own MiXCR run on the PCR reads, TCRdb lists one record per CDR3 protein. This sample has more than 200,000 distinct CDR3 sequences, with 9% to 10% found just once. The sequences come from PBMCs from the stem cell graft donor, collected from the stem cell graft. All receptors derive from a human donor who donated a stem cell graft to a child with SCID. CDR3s include the opening cysteine and the closing phenylalanine or tryptophan. The D gene is left open where the match is weak. Some rows mark clone size as missing; the rest say once, few, many or name a class of expanded clone.

clone size	V gene	D gene	J gene	CDR3 DNA	CDR3 protein
many	TRBV4-2	-	TRBJ2-2	TGTGCCAGCAGCCATGACACCGGGGAGCTGTTTTTT	CASSHDTGELFF
many	TRBV12-3/TRBV12-4	-	TRBJ1-2	TGTGCCAGCAGTCCCGACGGAAACTATGGCTACACCTTC	CASSPDGNYGYTF
many	TRBV12-3/TRBV12-4	-	TRBJ1-2	TGTGCCAGCAGTTTTGGGAAAAGTGACTATGGCTACACCTTC	CASSFGKSDYGYTF
many	TRBV27	-	TRBJ2-7	TGTGCCAGCAGTATCGGTATCAGGGACTCCCTTTACGAGCAGTACTTC	CASSIGIRDSLYEQYF
many	TRBV6-5	-	TRBJ2-3	TGTGCCAGCAGTGGGAGCACAGATACGCAGTATTTT	CASSGSTDTQYF
few	TRBV20-1	-	TRBJ1-5	TGCTGTGCTAGAGATTCCGCGGCAGGTAATCAGCCCCAGCATTTT	CCARDSAAGNQPQHF
many	TRBV5-1	-	TRBJ1-1	TGCGCCAGCAGCTTGGATCTGAGTGACTTCACTGAAGCTTTCTTT	CASSLDLSDFTEAFF
many	TRBV5-6	-	TRBJ1-1	TGTGCCAGCAGCTTGGCGGCAGCCGGTGGGACTGAAGCTTTCTTT	CASSLAAAGGTEAFF
many	TRBV6-5	-	TRBJ1-5	TGTGCCAGCAGTTACTTCGGACAGTTGGCGAGCAATCAGCCCCAGCATTTT	CASSYFGQLASNQPQHF
many	TRBV12-3/TRBV12-4	-	TRBJ1-6	TGTGCCAGCAGTGCTACCGGGACTGGGAATTCACCCCTCCACTTT	CASSATGTGNSPLHF
many	TRBV5-1	-	TRBJ2-7	TGCGCCAGCAGAGGTTTTGAGCGGGCAACCTACGAGCAGTACTTC	CASRGFERATYEQYF
many	TRBV5-1	-	TRBJ1-1	TGCGCCAGCAAAGATAGCCCGGGGACTGAAGCTTTCTTT	CASKDSPGTEAFF
many	TRBV7-9	-	TRBJ1-1	TGTGCCAGCAGCCCCCCGGGAGGGAACACTGAAGCTTTCTTT	CASSPPGGNTEAFF
many	TRBV7-8	-	TRBJ2-7	TGTGCCAGCGGCAGGACTCACCTCTACGAGCAGTACTTC	CASGRTHLYEQYF
many	TRBV3-1	-	TRBJ1-3	TGTGCCAGCAGTAAAGCGGCTGGGGGAAACACCATATATTTT	CASSKAAGGNTIYF
many	TRBV6-1	-	TRBJ2-5	TGTGCCAGCAGGCCTGAATGGGGCCAAGAGACCCAGTACTTC	CASRPEWGQETQYF
many	TRBV5-1	-	TRBJ1-1	TGCGCCAGCAGCTTGGGAAGAGACAGGAACACTGAAGCTTTCTTT	CASSLGRDRNTEAFF
many	TRBV9	-	TRBJ1-1	TGTGCCAGCAGCTTAAGCGGAACAATGAACACTGAAGCTTTCTTT	CASSLSGTMNTEAFF
-	TRBV2	-	TRBJ2-3	TGTGCCAGCAGTAGGGGGACTACCCGAGGGACAGATACGCAGTATTTT	CASSRGTTRGTDTQYF
-	TRBV7-8	-	TRBJ1-1	TGTGCCAGCAGCCAAAAACCGGGGATGAACACTGAAGCTTTCTTT	CASSQKPGMNTEAFF
many	TRBV5-6	-	TRBJ1-2	TGTGCCAGCAGCTTGGCCGGGGTGGGAGGCTACACCTTC	CASSLAGVGGYTF
many	TRBV6-5	-	TRBJ2-2	TGTGCCAGCAGTTACTCGCCGGACACCGGGGAGCTGTTTTTT	CASSYSPDTGELFF
many	TRBV15	TRBD2	TRBJ2-3	TGTGCCACCAGCAGAGGACTAGCAAGAGATACGCAGTATTTT	CATSRGLARDTQYF
many	TRBV20-1	-	TRBJ2-1	TGCAGTGCTAGCCAGACTCGGAGCTCCTACAATGAGCAGTTCTTC	CSASQTRSSYNEQFF
many	TRBV5-1	-	TRBJ1-2	TGCGCCAGCAGCGAGGGGAGTAGTCAGTCCCTCTATGGCTACACCTTC	CASSEGSSQSLYGYTF
many	TRBV18	-	TRBJ2-7	TGTGCCAGCTCCCAGACAGCCACCCCCTACGAGCAGTACTTC	CASSQTATPYEQYF
many	TRBV5-1	TRBD1	TRBJ1-2	TGCGCCAGCAAAATGGGGACAGACGATGGCTACACCTTC	CASKMGTDDGYTF
many	TRBV5-1	-	TRBJ2-7	TGCGCCAGCAGCTTGGGAGACAGGTTGACCTACGAGCAGTACTTC	CASSLGDRLTYEQYF
-	TRBV7-3	TRBD1	TRBJ1-1	TGTGCCAGCAGGAAAACAGGGGGCACTGAAGCTTTCTTT	CASRKTGGTEAFF
many	TRBV21-1	-	TRBJ2-3	TGTGCCAGCAGCAATGGCGGAGGAGATACGCAGTATTTT	CASSNGGGDTQYF
many	TRBV20-1	TRBD2	TRBJ2-2	TGCAGTGCCCTTAGGGGGACTAGAGTCCCCGGGGAGCTGTTTTTT	CSALRGTRVPGELFF
many	TRBV20-1	-	TRBJ2-7	TGCAGTGCTAGACTACCGGGACGAACAGTCGAGCAGTACTTC	CSARLPGRTVEQYF
few	TRBV12-3/TRBV12-4	-	TRBJ1-6	TGTGCCAGCAGTTTGGCCAGGACTGATTCACCCCTCCACTTT	CASSLARTDSPLHF
many	TRBV9	-	TRBJ1-5	TGTGCCAGCAGCAACTCAGGGGACACTCAGCCCCAGCATTTT	CASSNSGDTQPQHF
many	TRBV5-5	-	TRBJ2-5	TGTGCCAGCAGCTTGGGGTCTAGGGGAGAGACCCAGTACTTC	CASSLGSRGETQYF
many	TRBV5-1	-	TRBJ2-3	TGCGCCAGCAGCTTGAGGGTGGGAGATACGCAGTATTTT	CASSLRVGDTQYF
many	TRBV3-1	TRBD2	TRBJ2-1	TGTGCCAGCAGCCTACATAAGGGACTAGCGGGATACAATGAGCAGTTCTTC	CASSLHKGLAGYNEQFF
-	TRBV20-1	-	TRBJ1-1	TGCAGTGCCCCCGGGGGGGGTGGGAGTGGCACTGAAGCTTTCTTT	CSAPGGGGSGTEAFF
few	TRBV7-9	-	TRBJ2-3	TGTGCCAGCAGCCCTAGCGTTGGTAGAACAGATACGCAGTATTTT	CASSPSVGRTDTQYF
-	TRBV6-2/TRBV6-3	-	TRBJ2-7	TGTGCCAGCAGTTACAAGACCTACGAGCAGTACTTC	CASSYKTYEQYF
many	TRBV20-1	TRBD2	TRBJ2-2	TGCAGTGCTAGGCCTAGCGGGGTTGACGGGGAGCTGTTTTTT	CSARPSGVDGELFF
many	TRBV7-9	-	TRBJ1-2	TGTGCCAGCAGCTTGGCTTCGGCGTACTATGGCTACACCTTC	CASSLASAYYGYTF
many	TRBV6-6	-	TRBJ1-4	TGTGCCAGCAGTTACCCCGACGGGAGGGAACTGTTTTTT	CASSYPDGRELFF
many	TRBV28	TRBD1	TRBJ2-7	TGTGCCAGCAGTTTATCAGGGGGCAGGTACGAGCAGTACTTC	CASSLSGGRYEQYF
few	TRBV20-1	TRBD1	TRBJ1-2	TGCAGTGCTCTAGGTCGGGACAGGGGGTACTATGGCTACACCTTC	CSALGRDRGYYGYTF
many	TRBV5-1	-	TRBJ1-1	TGCGCCAGCAGCCAGGGGTTTGGTGGCACTGAAGCTTTCTTT	CASSQGFGGTEAFF
many	TRBV20-1	-	TRBJ2-5	TGCAGTGCTAGAACGAGAAGGACAGATCCTAAAGAGACCCAGTACTTC	CSARTRRTDPKETQYF
many	TRBV6-5	TRBD1	TRBJ2-7	TGTGCCAGCAGTTATGGGGCAGGGGGTTCCTACGAGCAGTACTTC	CASSYGAGGSYEQYF
many	TRBV12-3/TRBV12-4	-	TRBJ1-2	TGTGCCAGCAGTCTAGCATCTGGCTACACCTTC	CASSLASGYTF
many	TRBV12-3/TRBV12-4	-	TRBJ2-1	TGTGCCAGCAGGGGTCGCTCCTCCTACAATGAGCAGTTCTTC	CASRGRSSYNEQFF
-	TRBV20-1	TRBD2	TRBJ2-5	TGCTGTGCTAGGATCCTGAGCGGGGACCCACAAGAGACCCAGTACTTC	CCARILSGDPQETQYF
many	TRBV28	-	TRBJ1-5	TGTGCCAGCAGTGTACAGGGAGTACAGCCCCAGCATTTT	CASSVQGVQPQHF
many	TRBV5-1	-	TRBJ2-2	TGCGCCAGCAGCCGGGGTCCTGAAAAGAACACCGGGGAGCTGTTTTTT	CASSRGPEKNTGELFF